This TCR beta chain was identified in a study of T cell repertoires in ileal Crohn's disease. The wider study: Every patient was operated on for stricturing (about 60%) or penetrating (about 40%) complications. M6 samples are neoterminal ileum biopsies from postoperative colonoscopy.

Time point indicated: neoterminal ileum biopsy at postoperative endoscopy, about 6 months after surgery. Generated by immunoSEQ multiplex PCR, the TCRdb table keeps only in-frame clones and is missing some. The sample records about 11,000 clones, 72% being singletons. As concerns this clone: What it binds is not known.

CDR1 is SQVTM and CDR2 is ANQGSEA in the germline V gene. Trimming took off 3 bases at V and 0 bases at J, with 12 bases between the two ends. The CDR3 loop spans 15 amino acids. Study results and limitations: High-frequency clones were more common in sorted CD8 than CD4 cells.

The J gene is TRBJ2-1, the V gene TRBV29-1; D ambiguous. Input material: ileal tissue. The TCR originated in an adult with Crohn's disease. CDR3 region: CSVDNRYRSYNEQFF. In DNA, the CDR3 is TGCAGCGTTGATAACCGCTATCGCTCCTACAATGAGCAGTTCTTC.